This T cell receptor (beta chain) was obtained from a study of blood T cells in healthy people across ages. Germline CDR1 reads ENHRY; CDR2 reads SYGVKD. This CDR3 is 12 amino acids long. This clonotype was seen a few times. A J-beta primer mix and a sample-barcoded 5' primer were used in a second PCR of about 7 to 11 cycles. MiXCR, applied by TCRdb to the 5' RACE reads, yields one record per CDR3 protein. The repertoire holds roughly 500,000 distinct CDR3 sequences, with 27% as singletons. The sequence was obtained from a woman in her sixties or seventies in good health. The chain uses TRBV10-3 and TRBJ2-5; TRBD1 matches 8 bases. The J call may be in error: the DNA end matches TRBJ2-7 better. The sample taken for sequencing was blood. The CDR3 region has the DNA TGTGCCATCAGTGACACAGGGGGCGAGCAGTACTTC. Encoded protein: CAISDTGGEQYF.